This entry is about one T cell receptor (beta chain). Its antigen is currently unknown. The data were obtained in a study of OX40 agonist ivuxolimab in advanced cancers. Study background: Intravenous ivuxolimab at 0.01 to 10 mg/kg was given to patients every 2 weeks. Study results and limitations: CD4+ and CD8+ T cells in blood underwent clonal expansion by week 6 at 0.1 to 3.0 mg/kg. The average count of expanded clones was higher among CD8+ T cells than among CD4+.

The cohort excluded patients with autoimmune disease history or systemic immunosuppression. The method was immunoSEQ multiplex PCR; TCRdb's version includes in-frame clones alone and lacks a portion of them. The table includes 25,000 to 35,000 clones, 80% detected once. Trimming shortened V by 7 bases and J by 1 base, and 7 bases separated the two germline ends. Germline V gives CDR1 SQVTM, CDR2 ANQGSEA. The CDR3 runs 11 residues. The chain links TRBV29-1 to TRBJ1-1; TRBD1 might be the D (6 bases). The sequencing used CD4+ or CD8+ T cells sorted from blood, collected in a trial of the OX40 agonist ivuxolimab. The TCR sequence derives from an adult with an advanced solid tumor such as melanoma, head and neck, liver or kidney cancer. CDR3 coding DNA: TGCAGCGGACAGGAGAACACTGAAGCTTTCTTT. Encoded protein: CSGQENTEAFF.